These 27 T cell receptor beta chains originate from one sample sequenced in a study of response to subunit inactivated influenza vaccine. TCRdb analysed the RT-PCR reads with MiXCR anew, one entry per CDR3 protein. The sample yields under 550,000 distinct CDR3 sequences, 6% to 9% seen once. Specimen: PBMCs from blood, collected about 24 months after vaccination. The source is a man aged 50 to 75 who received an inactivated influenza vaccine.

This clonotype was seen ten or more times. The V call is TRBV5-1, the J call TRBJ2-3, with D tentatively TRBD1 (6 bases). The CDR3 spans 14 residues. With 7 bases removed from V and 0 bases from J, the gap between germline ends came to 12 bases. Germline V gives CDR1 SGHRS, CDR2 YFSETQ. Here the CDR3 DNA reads TGCGCCAGCGAGAAAGGACAGAGCACAGATACGCAGTATTTT. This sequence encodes CASEKGQSTDTQYF. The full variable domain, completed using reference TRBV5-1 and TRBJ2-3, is KAGVTQTPRYLIKTRGQQVTLSCSPISGHRSVSWYQQTPGQGLQFLFEYFSETQRNKGNFPGRFSGRQFSNSRSEMNVSTLELGDSALYLCASEKGQSTDTQYFGPGTRLTVL.

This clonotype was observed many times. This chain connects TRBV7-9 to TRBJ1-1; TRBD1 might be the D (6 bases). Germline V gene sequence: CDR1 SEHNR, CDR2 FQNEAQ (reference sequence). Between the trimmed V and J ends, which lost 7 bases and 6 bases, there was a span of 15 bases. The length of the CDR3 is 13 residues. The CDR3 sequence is CASTYAGAAEAFF. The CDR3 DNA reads TGTGCCAGCACCTATGCAGGGGCCGCTGAAGCTTTCTTT.

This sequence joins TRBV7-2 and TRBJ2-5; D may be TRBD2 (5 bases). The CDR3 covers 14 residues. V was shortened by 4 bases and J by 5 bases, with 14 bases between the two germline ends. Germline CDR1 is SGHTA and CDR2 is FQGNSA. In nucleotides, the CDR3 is TGTGCCAGCAGCTCGGGAAACGGAGGCGAGACCCAGTACTTC. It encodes CASSSGNGGETQYF.

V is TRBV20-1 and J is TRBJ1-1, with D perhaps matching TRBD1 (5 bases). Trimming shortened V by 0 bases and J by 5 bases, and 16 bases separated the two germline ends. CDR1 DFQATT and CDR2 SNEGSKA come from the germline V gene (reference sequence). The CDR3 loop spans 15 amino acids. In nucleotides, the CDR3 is TGCAGTGCTAGAGATATTATAAGGGGAAGGACTGAAGCTTTCTTT. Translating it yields CSARDIIRGRTEAFF.

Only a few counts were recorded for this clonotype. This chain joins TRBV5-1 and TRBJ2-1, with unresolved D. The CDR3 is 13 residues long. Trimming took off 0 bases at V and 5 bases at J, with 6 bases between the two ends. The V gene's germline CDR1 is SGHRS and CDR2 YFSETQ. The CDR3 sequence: CASSLVGNNEQFF. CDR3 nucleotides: TGCGCCAGCAGCTTGGTGGGAAACAATGAGCAGTTCTTC. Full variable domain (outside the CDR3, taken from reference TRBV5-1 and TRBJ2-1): KAGVTQTPRYLIKTRGQQVTLSCSPISGHRSVSWYQQTPGQGLQFLFEYFSETQRNKGNFPGRFSGRQFSNSRSEMNVSTLELGDSALYLCASSLVGNNEQFFGPGTRLTVL.

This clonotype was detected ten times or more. CDR3 protein: CASSLDVREQYF. For the CDR3, the DNA is TGTGCCAGCAGCTTGGACGTACGAGAGCAGTACTTC. This chain connects TRBV5-5 to TRBJ2-7; D gene ambiguous. CDR1 and CDR2 (germline): SGHKS, YYEKEE (reference sequence). V gave up 0 bases and J gave up 7 bases, with 8 bases separating them. This CDR3 has 12 amino acids.

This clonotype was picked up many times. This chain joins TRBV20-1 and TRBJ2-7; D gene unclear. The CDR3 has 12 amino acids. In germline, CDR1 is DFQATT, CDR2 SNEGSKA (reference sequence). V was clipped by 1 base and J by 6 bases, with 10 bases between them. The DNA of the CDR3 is TGCAGTGCTAGAGGTCAGGTCCGCGAGCAGTACTTC. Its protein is CSARGQVREQYF.

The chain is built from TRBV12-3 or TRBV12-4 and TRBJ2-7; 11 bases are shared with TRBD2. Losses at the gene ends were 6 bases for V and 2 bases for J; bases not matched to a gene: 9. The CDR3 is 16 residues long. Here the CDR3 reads CASSQGLAGLAYEQYF. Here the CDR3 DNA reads TGTGCCAGCAGCCAAGGACTAGCGGGCTTAGCCTACGAGCAGTACTTC.

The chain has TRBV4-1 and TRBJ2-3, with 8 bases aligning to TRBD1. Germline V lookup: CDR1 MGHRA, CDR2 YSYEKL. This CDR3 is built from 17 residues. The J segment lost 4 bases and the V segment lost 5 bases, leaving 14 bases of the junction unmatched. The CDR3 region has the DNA TGCGCCAGCAGCGGGGGGACAGGTGGATTTGTCCCAGATACGCAGTATTTT. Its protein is CASSGGTGGFVPDTQYF.

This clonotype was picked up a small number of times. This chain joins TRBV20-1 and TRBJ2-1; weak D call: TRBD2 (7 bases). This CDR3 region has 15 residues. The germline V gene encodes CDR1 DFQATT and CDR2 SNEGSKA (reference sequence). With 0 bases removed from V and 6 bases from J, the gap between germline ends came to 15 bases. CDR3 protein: CSARERTRGSNEQFF. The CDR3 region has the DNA TGCAGTGCTAGAGAACGGACTAGGGGGTCCAATGAGCAGTTCTTC.

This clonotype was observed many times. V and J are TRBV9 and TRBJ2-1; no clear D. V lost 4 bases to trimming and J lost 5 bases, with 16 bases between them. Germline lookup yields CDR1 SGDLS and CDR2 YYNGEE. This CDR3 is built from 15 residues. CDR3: CASSNHPAGDNEQFF. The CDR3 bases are TGTGCCAGCAGCAACCACCCTGCTGGGGACAATGAGCAGTTCTTC. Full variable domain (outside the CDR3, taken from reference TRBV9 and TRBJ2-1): DSGVTQTPKHLITATGQRVTLRCSPRSGDLSVYWYQQSLDQGLQFLIQYYNGEERAKGNILERFSAQQFPDLHSELNLSSLELGDSALYFCASSNHPAGDNEQFFGPGTRLTVL.

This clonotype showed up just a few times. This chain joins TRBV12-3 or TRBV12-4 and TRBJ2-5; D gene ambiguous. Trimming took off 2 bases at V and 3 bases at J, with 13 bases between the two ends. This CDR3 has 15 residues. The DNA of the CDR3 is TGTGCCAGCAGTTTACAGTCGCCGGTGGAAGAGACCCAGTACTTC. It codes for CASSLQSPVEETQYF.

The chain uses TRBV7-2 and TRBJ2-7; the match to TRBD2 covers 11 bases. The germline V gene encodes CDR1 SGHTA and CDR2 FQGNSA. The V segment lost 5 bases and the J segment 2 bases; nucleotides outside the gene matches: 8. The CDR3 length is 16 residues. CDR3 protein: CASSALAGGPTYEQYF. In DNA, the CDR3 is TGTGCCAGCAGCGCGCTAGCGGGGGGCCCGACCTACGAGCAGTACTTC.

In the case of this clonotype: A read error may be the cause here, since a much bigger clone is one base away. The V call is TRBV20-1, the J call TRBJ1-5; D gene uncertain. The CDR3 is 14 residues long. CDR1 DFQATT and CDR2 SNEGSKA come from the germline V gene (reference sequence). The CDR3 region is CSAGDDQPGQPQHF. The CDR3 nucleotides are TGCAGTGCTGGAGACGACCAGCCTGGGCAGCCCCAGCATTTT.

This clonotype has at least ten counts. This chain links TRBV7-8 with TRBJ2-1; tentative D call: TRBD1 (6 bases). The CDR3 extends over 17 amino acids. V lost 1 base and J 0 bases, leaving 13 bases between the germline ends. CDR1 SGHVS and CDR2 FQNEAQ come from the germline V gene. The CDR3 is CASSLVLRGSSYNEQFF. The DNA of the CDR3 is TGTGCCAGCAGCTTAGTCTTGAGGGGGAGCTCCTACAATGAGCAGTTCTTC.

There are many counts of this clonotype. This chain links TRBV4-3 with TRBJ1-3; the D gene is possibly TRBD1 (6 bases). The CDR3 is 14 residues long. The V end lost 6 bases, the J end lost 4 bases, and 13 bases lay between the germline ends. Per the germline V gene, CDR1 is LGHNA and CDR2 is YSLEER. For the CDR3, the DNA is TGCGCCAGCAGAGACCGGGACAAAGGAAACACCATATATTTT. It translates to CASRDRDKGNTIYF.

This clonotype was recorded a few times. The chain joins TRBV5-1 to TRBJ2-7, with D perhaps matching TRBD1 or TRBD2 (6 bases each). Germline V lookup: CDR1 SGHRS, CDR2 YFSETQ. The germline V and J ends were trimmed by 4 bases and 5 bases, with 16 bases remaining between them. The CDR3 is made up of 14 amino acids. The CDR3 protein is CASSDTSGAHEQYF. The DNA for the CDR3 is TGCGCCAGCAGCGATACCTCGGGGGCCCACGAGCAGTACTTC.

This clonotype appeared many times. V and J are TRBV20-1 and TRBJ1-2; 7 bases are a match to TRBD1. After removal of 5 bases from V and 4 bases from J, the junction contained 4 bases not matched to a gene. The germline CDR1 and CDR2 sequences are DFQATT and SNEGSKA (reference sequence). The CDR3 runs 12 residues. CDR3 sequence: CSAAGGSYGYTF. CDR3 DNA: TGCAGTGCTGCAGGGGGTAGCTATGGCTACACCTTC.

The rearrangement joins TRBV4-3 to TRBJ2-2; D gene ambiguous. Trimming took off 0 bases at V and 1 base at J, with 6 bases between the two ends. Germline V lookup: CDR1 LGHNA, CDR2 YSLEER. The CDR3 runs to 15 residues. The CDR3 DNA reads TGCGCCAGCAGCCAAGATACCGGGAACACCGGGGAGCTGTTTTTT. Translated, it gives CASSQDTGNTGELFF.

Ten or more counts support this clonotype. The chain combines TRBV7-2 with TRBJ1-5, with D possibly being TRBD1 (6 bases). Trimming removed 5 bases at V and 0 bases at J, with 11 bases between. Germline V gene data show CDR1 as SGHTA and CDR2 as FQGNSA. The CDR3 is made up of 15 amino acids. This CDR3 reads CASSRTVYSNQPQHF. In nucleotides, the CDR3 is TGTGCCAGCAGCCGGACAGTCTATAGCAATCAGCCCCAGCATTTT.

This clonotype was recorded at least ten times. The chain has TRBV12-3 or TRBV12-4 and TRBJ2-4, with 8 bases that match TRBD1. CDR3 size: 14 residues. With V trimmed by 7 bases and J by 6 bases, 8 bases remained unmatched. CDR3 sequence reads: CASTLQGGLNIQYF. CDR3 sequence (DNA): TGTGCCAGCACCCTACAGGGGGGATTAAACATTCAGTACTTC.

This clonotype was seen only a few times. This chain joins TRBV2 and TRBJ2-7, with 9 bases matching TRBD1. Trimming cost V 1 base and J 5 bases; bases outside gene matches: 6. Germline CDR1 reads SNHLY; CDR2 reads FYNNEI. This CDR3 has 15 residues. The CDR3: CASSEGGQGGHEQYF. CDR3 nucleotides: TGTGCCAGCAGTGAAGGGGGACAGGGCGGCCACGAGCAGTACTTC.

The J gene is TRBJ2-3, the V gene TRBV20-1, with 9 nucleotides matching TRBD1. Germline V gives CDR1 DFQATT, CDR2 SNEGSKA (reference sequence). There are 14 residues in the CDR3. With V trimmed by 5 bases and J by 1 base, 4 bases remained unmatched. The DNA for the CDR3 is TGCAGTGCTGCCGGGACAGGGCGCACAGATACGCAGTATTTT. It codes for CSAAGTGRTDTQYF.

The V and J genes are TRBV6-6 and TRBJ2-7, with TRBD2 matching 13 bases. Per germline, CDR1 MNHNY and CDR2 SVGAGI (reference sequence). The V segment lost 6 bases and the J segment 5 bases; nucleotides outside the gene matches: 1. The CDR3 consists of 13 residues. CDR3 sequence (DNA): TGTGCCAGCAGAGGACTAGCGGGAGACGAGCAGTACTTC. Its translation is CASRGLAGDEQYF.

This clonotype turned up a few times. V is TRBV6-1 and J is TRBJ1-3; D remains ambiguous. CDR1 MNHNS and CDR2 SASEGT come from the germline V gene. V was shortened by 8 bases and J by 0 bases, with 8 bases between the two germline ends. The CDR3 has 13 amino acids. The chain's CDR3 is CASVASSGNTIYF. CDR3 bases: TGTGCCAGCGTCGCTAGCTCTGGAAACACCATATATTTT.

CDR3 loop: CATRTGTNTGELFF. The CDR3 coding sequence is TGTGCCACCCGAACGGGTACGAACACCGGGGAGCTGTTTTTT. The J gene is TRBJ2-2, the V gene TRBV2; D is unresolved. This CDR3 contains 14 residues. Deletions cut 10 bases from V and 0 bases from J, with 12 bases between. Germline V gene data show CDR1 as SNHLY and CDR2 as FYNNEI.

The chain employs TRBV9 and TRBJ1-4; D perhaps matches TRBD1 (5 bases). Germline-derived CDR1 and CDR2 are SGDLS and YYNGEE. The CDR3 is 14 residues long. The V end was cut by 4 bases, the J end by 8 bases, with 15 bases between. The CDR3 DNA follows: TGTGCCAGCAGCAGTCTAGACGGGGCGGAAAAACTGTTTTTT. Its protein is CASSSLDGAEKLFF.